This T cell receptor (beta chain) stems from a study of T-cell memory formation after mild COVID-19. From the 5' RACE reads, TCRdb called clonotypes with MiXCR, one entry per CDR3 protein. Of 550,000 to 600,000 distinct CDR3 sequences listed, roughly 22% are singletons. The germline V and J ends were trimmed by 5 bases and 9 bases, with 11 bases remaining between them. Germline CDR1 reads LGHNA; CDR2 reads YNFKEQ. This CDR3 has 13 residues. This sequence originates from an adult woman who had mild COVID-19 (a few samples of this study predate the infection). Cell type and time point are not known. Sequencing used PBMCs or a T cell subset sorted from them (not recorded which). V is TRBV4-2 and J is TRBJ1-6; D unresolved. Here the CDR3 DNA reads TGTGCCAGCAGCAATGACTGGGCTTCACCCCTCCACTTT. Protein sequence: CASSNDWASPLHF.